One and the same sample provided the 2 T cell receptor beta chains below, sequenced in a study of T cell changes during pregnancy in multiple sclerosis. The method was immunoSEQ multiplex PCR; TCRdb's version includes in-frame clones alone and lacks a portion of them. The repertoire consists of under 110,000 clones, with about 90% occurring once and the leading ten covering 1.5% to 2%. The specimen was peripheral blood, collected before pregnancy. Receptor source: a female donor with multiple sclerosis, enrolled in a pregnancy study.

The J gene is TRBJ2-2, the V gene TRBV7-3; possibly TRBD1 for D (5 bases). This CDR3 contains 15 residues. V was clipped by 5 bases and J by 9 bases, with 19 bases between them. CDR1 is SGHTA and CDR2 is FQGTGA in the germline V gene. Written as DNA, the CDR3 is TGTGCCAGCAGCCCTCAGGGTGGGAACCGGAGGGAGCTGTTTTTT. It yields the protein CASSPQGGNRRELFF.

The V call is TRBV7-2, the J call TRBJ2-5; D is uncertain. The V gene's germline CDR1 is SGHTA and CDR2 FQGNSA. The CDR3 has 15 residues. The V end was cut by 1 base, the J end by 4 bases, with 13 bases between. The DNA of the CDR3 is TGTGCCAGCAGCTTAGTTCCGGAAAGAGGAGAGACCCAGTACTTC. Protein sequence: CASSLVPERGETQYF.